This T cell receptor (beta chain) was captured by sequencing in a study of T cell responses to AZD1222 COVID-19 vaccine. Sequencing used immunoSEQ multiplex PCR; TCRdb keeps in-frame clones, though not all of them. The table shows under 150,000 clones, with approximately 88% occurring only once. This CDR3 is built from 12 residues. The V and J ends lost 4 bases and 10 bases respectively, with 13 bases between them. Germline CDR1 and CDR2: LNHDA and SQIVND (reference sequence). The clonotype originates from an adult who received the AZD1222 COVID-19 vaccine. V and J are TRBV19 and TRBJ2-5; possibly TRBD1 or TRBD2 for D (7 bases each). The sequencing here drew on peripheral blood, taken 28 days after the second AZD1222 dose. This chain's CDR3 is CASSTTGRDQYF. The CDR3 DNA sequence: TGTGCCAGTAGTACGACAGGGAGGGACCAGTACTTC.